This T cell receptor beta chain was sequenced in a study of T cell changes during pregnancy in multiple sclerosis. Trimming removed 5 bases at V and 8 bases at J, with 16 bases between. Germline CDR1 reads SGHTA; CDR2 reads FQGNSA. CDR3 length: 14 residues. TCRdb's table, derived via immunoSEQ multiplex PCR, lists solely in-frame clones and lacks some. The data contain about 28,000 clones, around 89% of them singletons. Sample: CD4+ T cells from peripheral blood mononuclear cells, taken in the first trimester of pregnancy. The rearrangement links TRBV7-2 to TRBJ2-1; weak D call: TRBD1 (6 bases). This TCR came from a female donor in good health, enrolled as a control in a pregnancy study. CDR3 nucleotide sequence: TGTGCCAGCAGCGTAGAACAGGGTAGAGATGAGCAGTTCTTC. Translating gives CASSVEQGRDEQFF.